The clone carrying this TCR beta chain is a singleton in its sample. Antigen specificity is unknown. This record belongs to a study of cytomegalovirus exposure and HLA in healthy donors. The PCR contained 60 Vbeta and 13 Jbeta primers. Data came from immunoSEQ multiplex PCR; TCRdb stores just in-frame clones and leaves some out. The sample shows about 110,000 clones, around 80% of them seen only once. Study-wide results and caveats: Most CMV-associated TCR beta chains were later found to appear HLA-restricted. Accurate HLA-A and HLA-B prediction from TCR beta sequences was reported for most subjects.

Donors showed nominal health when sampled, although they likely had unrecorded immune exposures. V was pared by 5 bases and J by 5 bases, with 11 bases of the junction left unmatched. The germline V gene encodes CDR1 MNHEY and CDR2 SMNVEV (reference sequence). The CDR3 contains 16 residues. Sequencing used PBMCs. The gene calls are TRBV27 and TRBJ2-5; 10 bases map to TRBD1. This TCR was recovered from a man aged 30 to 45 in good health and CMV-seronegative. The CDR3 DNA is TGTGCCAGCAGTGGGGGACAGGGGAGGGGACGGGAGACCCAGTACTTC. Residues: CASSGGQGRGRETQYF.